This T cell receptor beta chain was found in a study of blood T cell repertoires in COVID-19. The overall study: The United States, Italy and Spain provided the acute and convalescent COVID-19 samples. T cells, B-cell-depleted T cells, or PBMCs supplied cDNA or gDNA.

Per the authors' pipeline: How many nucleated cells were present was estimated from reference gene primer amplification. The method was immunoSEQ multiplex PCR; TCRdb's version includes in-frame clones alone and lacks a portion of them. V and J calls and clone size are as listed in that table; D and trimming were resolved from the DNA. The profile shows some 200,000 clones, approximately 86% of them singletons. Per germline, CDR1 LGHNA and CDR2 YNFKEQ. The CDR3 runs to 14 residues. Trimming cost V 0 bases and J 8 bases; bases outside gene matches: 6. The sample consisted of peripheral blood. The J gene is TRBJ1-1, the V gene TRBV4-2; TRBD1 matches at 7 bases. The TCR was taken from a man in his late teens or twenties with active or convalescent COVID-19. In DNA form, the CDR3 reads TGTGCCAGCAGCCAAGATAGGGGGCCCTACGAAGCTTTCTTT. This codes for CASSQDRGPYEAFF.